These T cell receptor beta chains were read from a single sample in a study of PD-1 blockade in classical Hodgkin lymphoma. Profiled with immunoSEQ multiplex PCR; TCRdb holds only in-frame clones, not every one. Altogether fewer than 30,000 clones are present, about four fifths being singletons, with the ten largest covering roughly 8%. The material sequenced was peripheral blood mononuclear cells (PBMCs), taken before the second cycle of nivolumab. All receptors come from a human donor with classical Hodgkin lymphoma. Both conserved end residues are part of each CDR3. The order of the fields is V gene, J gene, CDR3 protein.

>TRBV5-5|TRBJ2-3
CASSLAGDTQYF
>TRBV7-2|TRBJ2-3
CASSSTTGRVTQYF
>TRBV6-1|TRBJ1-3
CASSTGFSSGNTIYF
>TRBV15|TRBJ2-3
CATRRGSDTQYF
>TRBV9|TRBJ1-2
CASTRDSRALANYGYTF
>TRBV29-1|TRBJ2-7
CSVSGGVSYEQYF
>TRBV6-1|TRBJ2-3
CASSRLAEGTDTQYF
>TRBV6-6|TRBJ2-3
CASRRSTDTQYF
>TRBV12-5|TRBJ2-1
CASGKLTGGGYNEQFF
>TRBV11-2|TRBJ2-7
CASSLVRLAGGRYEQYF
>TRBV28|TRBJ2-7
CASSGTIALYEQYF
>TRBV5-1|TRBJ1-6
CASSPDGPDNSPLHF
>TRBV5-6|TRBJ2-3
CASSLDLAGFWSHTDTQYF
>TRBV5-6|TRBJ2-7
CASNTGGSAYEQYF
>TRBV9|TRBJ1-1
CASSVRDKNTEAFF
>TRBV4-3|TRBJ1-6
CASSQGVGLNSPLHF
>TRBV28|TRBJ2-7
CASSSMDILAGLAADYEQYF
>TRBV5-6|TRBJ2-7
CASSFVTGGDYEQYF
>TRBV5-6|TRBJ2-7
CASSPDRTYEQYF
>TRBV19|TRBJ1-5
CASSSPSEGSNQPQHF
>TRBV11-3|TRBJ2-1
CASSLEGHMDEQFF
>TRBV7-2|TRBJ1-3
CASSTGGGGVGNTIYF
>TRBV5-6|TRBJ1-3
CASSLRRDLGRGGNTIYF
>TRBV5-4|TRBJ2-3
CASSFQGLLSTDTQYF
>TRBV4-2|TRBJ2-1
CASSLVGQGSYNEQFF
>TRBV18|TRBJ1-2
CASSPEQGPSYTF
>TRBV11-2|TRBJ1-5
CASSQGVFSNQPQHF
>TRBV6-6|TRBJ1-2
CASRGTTSGPNYGYTF
>TRBV28|TRBJ1-2
CASSLGTVYGYTF
>TRBV19|TRBJ2-5
CASSIGLAGGQETQYF
>TRBV18|TRBJ1-6
CASSPHYNSPLHF
>TRBV7-2|TRBJ1-5
CASSRRGRDQPQHF
>TRBV28|TRBJ2-7
CASSLKGFTYEQYF